This T cell receptor beta chain comes out of a study of beta chain features in type 1 diabetes. For this clone: Its antigen is still unknown.

The investigators reverse transcribed all of the isolated RNA, so they sequenced expressed TCRB transcripts. Generated by immunoSEQ multiplex PCR, the TCRdb table keeps only in-frame clones and is missing some. This sample has about 27,000 clones; around 54% occur once, and the top ten carry approximately 1.6%. The CDR3 covers 13 residues. The germline gives CDR1 SGHTA, CDR2 FQGNSA. The V and J ends lost 5 bases and 4 bases respectively, with 11 bases between them. Sorting of CD4+ naive, central memory, regulatory and stem cell-like memory cells was performed via CD45RO/CCR7/CD25/CD127/CD95/CD27. Study-wide results and caveats: Moderate yet significant TCRB CDR3 shortening was seen in Type 1 diabetes patients in all four CD4+ subsets. Type 1 diabetes patients showed fewer insertions and more deletions at VDJ junctions.

This sequence originates from a woman in her late teens or twenties with type 1 diabetes. The specimen sequenced was Tregs from blood. V is TRBV7-2 and J is TRBJ1-1; tentative D call: TRBD1 (6 bases). The CDR3 DNA sequence: TGTGCCAGCAGCATGCGAGGGGGCACTGAAGCTTTCTTT. Translated: CASSMRGGTEAFF.